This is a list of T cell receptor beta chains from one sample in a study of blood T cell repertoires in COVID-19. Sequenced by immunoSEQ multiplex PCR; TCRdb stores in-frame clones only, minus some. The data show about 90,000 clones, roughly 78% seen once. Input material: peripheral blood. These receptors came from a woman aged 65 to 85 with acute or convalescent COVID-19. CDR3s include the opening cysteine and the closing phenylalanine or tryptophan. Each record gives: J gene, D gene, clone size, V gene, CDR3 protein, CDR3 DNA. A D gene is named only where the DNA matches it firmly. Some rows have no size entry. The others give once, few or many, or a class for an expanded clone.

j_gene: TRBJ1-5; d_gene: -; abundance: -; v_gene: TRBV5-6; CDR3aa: CASSFTREQPQHF; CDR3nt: TGTGCCAGCAGCTTTACCCGGGAGCAGCCCCAGCATTTT
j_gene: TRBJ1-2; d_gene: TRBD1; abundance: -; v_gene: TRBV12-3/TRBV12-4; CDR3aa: CASSLTGAYGYTF; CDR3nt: TGTGCCAGCAGTTTAACAGGGGCCTATGGCTACACCTTC
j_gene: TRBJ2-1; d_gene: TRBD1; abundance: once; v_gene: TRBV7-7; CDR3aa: CASSPGQGNNEQFF; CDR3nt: TGTGCCAGCAGCCCGGGACAGGGAAACAATGAGCAGTTCTTC
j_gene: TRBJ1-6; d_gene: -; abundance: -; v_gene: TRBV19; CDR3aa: CASSVTYNSPLHF; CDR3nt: TGTGCCAGTAGTGTCACCTATAATTCACCCCTCCACTTT
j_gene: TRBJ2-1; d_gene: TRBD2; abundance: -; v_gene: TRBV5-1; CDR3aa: CASSLDLAGSYNEQFF; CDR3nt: TGCGCCAGCAGCTTGGACCTAGCGGGCTCCTACAATGAGCAGTTCTTC
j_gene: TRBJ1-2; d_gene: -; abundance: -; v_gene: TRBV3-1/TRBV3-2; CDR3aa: CASSQDWAGYTF; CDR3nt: TGTGCCAGCAGCCAAGATTGGGCGGGCTACACCTTC
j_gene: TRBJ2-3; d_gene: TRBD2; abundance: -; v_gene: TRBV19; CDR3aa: CASSKGLAGADTQYF; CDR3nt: TGTGCCAGTAGTAAAGGACTAGCGGGAGCAGATACGCAGTATTTT
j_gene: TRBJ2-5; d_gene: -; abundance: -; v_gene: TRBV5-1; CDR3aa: CASSKELETQYF; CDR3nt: TGCGCCAGCAGCAAGGAGTTAGAGACCCAGTACTTC
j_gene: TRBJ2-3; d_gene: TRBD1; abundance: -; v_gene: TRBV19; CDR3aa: CASSKEAGGSDTQYF; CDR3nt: TGTGCCAGTAGTAAAGAGGCAGGGGGTTCGGATACGCAGTATTTT
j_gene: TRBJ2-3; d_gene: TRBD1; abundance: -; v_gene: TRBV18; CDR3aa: CASSPLAVTGGGWDTQYF; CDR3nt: TGTGCCAGCTCACCACTCGCCGTAACAGGGGGTGGCTGGGATACGCAGTATTTT
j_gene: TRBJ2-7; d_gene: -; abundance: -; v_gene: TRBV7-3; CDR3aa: CASSPGRGNNEQYF; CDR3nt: TGTGCCAGCAGCCCTGGCCGGGGGAACAACGAGCAGTACTTC
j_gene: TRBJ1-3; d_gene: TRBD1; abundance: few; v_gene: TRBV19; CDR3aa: CASSPSTGTGLGNTIYF; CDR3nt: TGTGCCAGTAGTCCTTCAACCGGGACAGGGCTTGGAAACACCATATATTTT
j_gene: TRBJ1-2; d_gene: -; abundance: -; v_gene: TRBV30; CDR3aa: CAWSVGRWTASGYTF; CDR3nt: TGTGCCTGGAGTGTAGGCCGTTGGACAGCTTCTGGCTACACCTTC
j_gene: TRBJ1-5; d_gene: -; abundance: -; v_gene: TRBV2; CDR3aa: CASSAQLQPQHF; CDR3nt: TGTGCCAGCAGCGCACAGTTACAGCCCCAGCATTTT
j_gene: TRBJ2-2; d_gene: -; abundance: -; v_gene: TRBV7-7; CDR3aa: CASSSDFTNTGELFF; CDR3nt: TGTGCCAGCAGCTCGGACTTCACGAACACCGGGGAGCTGTTTTTT
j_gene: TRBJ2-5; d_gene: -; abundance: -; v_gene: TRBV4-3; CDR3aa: CASSQERGGQETQYF; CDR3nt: TGCGCCAGCAGCCAAGAGAGGGGGGGCCAAGAGACCCAGTACTTC
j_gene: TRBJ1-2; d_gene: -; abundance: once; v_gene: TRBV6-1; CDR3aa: CASSERGNYGYTF; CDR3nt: TGTGCCAGCAGTGAAAGGGGAAACTATGGCTACACCTTC
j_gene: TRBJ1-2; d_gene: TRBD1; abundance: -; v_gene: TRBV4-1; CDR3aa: CASSHRTGAGYTF; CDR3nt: TGCGCCAGCAGCCACCGGACAGGGGCTGGCTACACCTTC
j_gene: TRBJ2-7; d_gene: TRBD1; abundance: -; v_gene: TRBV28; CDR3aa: CATTSRDRGRYEQYF; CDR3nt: TGTGCCACCACCTCGAGGGACAGGGGGAGGTACGAGCAGTACTTC
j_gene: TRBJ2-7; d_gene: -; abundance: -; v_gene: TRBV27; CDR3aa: CASSLSLKEGRRYEQYF; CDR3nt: TGTGCCAGCAGTTTATCGTTAAAGGAGGGGAGGCGCTACGAGCAGTACTTC
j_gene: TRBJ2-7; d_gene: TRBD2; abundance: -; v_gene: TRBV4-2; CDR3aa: CASSRSSGRSSYEQYF; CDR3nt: TGTGCCAGCAGTCGAAGTAGCGGGCGAAGCTCCTACGAGCAGTACTTC
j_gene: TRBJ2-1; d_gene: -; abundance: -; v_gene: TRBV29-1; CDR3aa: CSVKQDTSYNEQFF; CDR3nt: TGCAGCGTGAAACAGGATACGTCCTACAATGAGCAGTTCTTC
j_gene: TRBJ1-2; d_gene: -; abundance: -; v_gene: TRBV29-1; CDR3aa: CSVEGGGDGYTF; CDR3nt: TGCAGCGTTGAAGGGGGAGGGGATGGCTACACCTTC
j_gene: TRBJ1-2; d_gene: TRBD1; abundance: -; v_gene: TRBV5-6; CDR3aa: CASSLTGQGSYGYTF; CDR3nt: TGTGCCAGCAGCCTAACGGGACAGGGCTCATATGGCTACACCTTC
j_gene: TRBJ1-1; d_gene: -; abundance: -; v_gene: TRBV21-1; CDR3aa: CATRPPDSLTEAFF; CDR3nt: TGTGCCACCCGGCCTCCGGACAGCCTCACTGAAGCTTTCTTT
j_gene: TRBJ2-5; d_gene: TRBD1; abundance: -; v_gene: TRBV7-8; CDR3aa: CASIRTGTTLETQYF; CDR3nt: TGTGCCAGCATCCGGACAGGAACTACTCTGGAGACCCAGTACTTC
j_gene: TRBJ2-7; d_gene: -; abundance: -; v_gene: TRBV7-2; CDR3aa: CASSPLAASYEQYF; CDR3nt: TGTGCCAGCAGCCCCTTAGCGGCCTCCTACGAGCAGTACTTC
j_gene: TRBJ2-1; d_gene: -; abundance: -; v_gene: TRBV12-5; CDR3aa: CASGLDGRAHEQFF; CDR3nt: TGTGCTAGTGGTTTGGACGGCAGGGCCCATGAGCAGTTCTTC
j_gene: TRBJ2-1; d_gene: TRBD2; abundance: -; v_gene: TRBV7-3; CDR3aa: CASSRLAGGNEQFF; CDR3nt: TGTGCCAGCAGCAGACTAGCGGGTGGCAATGAGCAGTTCTTC
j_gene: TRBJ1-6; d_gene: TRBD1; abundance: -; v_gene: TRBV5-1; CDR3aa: CASSLNPGQGRNSPLHF; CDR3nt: TGCGCCAGCAGCTTGAATCCGGGACAGGGACGCAATTCACCCCTCCACTTT
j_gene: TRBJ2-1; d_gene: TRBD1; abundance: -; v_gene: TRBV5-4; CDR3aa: CASSSRDRVYNEQFF; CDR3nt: TGTGCCAGCAGCTCCCGGGACAGGGTTTACAATGAGCAGTTCTTC
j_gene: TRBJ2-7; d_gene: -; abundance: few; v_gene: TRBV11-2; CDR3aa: CASSLEYGRYEQYF; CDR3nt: TGTGCCAGCAGCTTAGAATATGGGAGATACGAGCAGTACTTC
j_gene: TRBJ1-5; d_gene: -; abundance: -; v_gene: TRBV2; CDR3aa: CASTVKSNQPQHF; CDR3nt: TGTGCCAGCACAGTGAAGAGCAATCAGCCCCAGCATTTT
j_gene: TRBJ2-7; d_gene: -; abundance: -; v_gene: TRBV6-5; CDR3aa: CASGEGGGEQYF; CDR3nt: TGTGCCAGCGGGGAGGGAGGGGGCGAGCAGTACTTC
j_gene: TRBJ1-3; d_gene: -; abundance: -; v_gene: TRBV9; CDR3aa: CASSVWPGNTIYF; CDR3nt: TGTGCCAGCAGCGTCTGGCCTGGAAACACCATATATTTT
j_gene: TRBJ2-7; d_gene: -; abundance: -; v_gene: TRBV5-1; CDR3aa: CASSLESPLLEQYF; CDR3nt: TGCGCCAGCAGCTTGGAAAGTCCCCTACTCGAGCAGTACTTC
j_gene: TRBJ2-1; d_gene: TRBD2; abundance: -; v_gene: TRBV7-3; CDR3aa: CASSHPGTSNEQFF; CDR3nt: TGTGCCAGCAGCCACCCCGGGACTAGCAATGAGCAGTTCTTC
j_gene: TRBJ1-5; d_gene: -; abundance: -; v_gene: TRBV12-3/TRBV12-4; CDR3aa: CASSLGTNQPQHF; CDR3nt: TGTGCCAGCAGCCTGGGGACTAATCAGCCCCAGCATTTT
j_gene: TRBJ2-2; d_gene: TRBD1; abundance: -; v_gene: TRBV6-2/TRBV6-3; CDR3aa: CASSFGQGHTGELFF; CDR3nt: TGTGCCAGCAGTTTTGGACAGGGTCACACCGGGGAGCTGTTTTTT
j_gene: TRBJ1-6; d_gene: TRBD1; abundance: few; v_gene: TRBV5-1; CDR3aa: CASSSTGVSGSPLHF; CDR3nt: TGCGCCAGCAGCTCGACAGGGGTGTCAGGTTCACCCCTCCACTTT
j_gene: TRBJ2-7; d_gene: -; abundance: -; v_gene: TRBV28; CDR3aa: CASIGDWPYEQYF; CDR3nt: TGTGCCAGCATTGGAGACTGGCCCTACGAGCAGTACTTC
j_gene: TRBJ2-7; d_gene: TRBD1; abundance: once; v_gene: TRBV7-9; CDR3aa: CASSPGGQASYEQYF; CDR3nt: TGTGCCAGCAGCCCCGGGGGACAGGCCTCCTACGAGCAGTACTTC
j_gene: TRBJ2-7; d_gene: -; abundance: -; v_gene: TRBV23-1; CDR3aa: CASSPGNYEQYF; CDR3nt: TGCGCCAGCAGCCCAGGGAACTACGAGCAGTACTTC
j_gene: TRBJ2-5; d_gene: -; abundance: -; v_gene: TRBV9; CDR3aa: CASSVDSGQETQYF; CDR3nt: TGTGCCAGCAGCGTAGACTCGGGACAAGAGACCCAGTACTTC
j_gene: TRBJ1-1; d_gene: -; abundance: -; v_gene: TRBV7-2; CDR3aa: CASSLARRTEAFF; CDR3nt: TGTGCCAGCAGCTTAGCGCGTAGAACTGAAGCTTTCTTT